The entry below gives a single TCR beta chain sequence along with its context. Its antigen remains unknown. The sample is drawn from a study of CD8+ T cells in alopecia areata. Sample treatment: oral pan-JAK inhibitor, 5-10 mg twice daily. Sequencing used cDNA as its template, made by extracting RNA and reverse transcribing it. Clones were read by immunoSEQ multiplex PCR, and TCRdb kept only the in-frame ones, dropping some. Altogether more than 200,000 clones are present, about 64% being singletons, with the ten largest covering 3.5% to 5%. Overall study results and limits: The study found tofacitinib significantly decreased scalp clonality and expanded CD8+ clones among the top 100.

The sample was CD4+ T cells sorted from blood, taken at week 4, from a patient treated with tofacitinib. This receptor was taken from a human donor with alopecia areata.

CDR3 region: CATSKGLGQPQHF. In DNA, the CDR3 is TGTGCCACCAGCAAGGGGTTGGGTCAGCCCCAGCATTTT. V usage is TRBV15 and J usage is TRBJ1-5; D is perhaps TRBD1 (5 bases). V lost 4 bases to trimming and J lost 6 bases, with 10 bases between them. The CDR3 runs 13 residues. The V gene's germline CDR1 is LNHNV and CDR2 YYDKDF (reference sequence).